These 13 T cell receptor beta chains share one sample of origin, sequenced in a study of Ad26.COV2.S vaccination and SARS-CoV-2 variants. Stated treatment: around 19 received Ad26.COV2.S at low or high dose, single or two shots; a few received placebo; per-sample allocation not given. It was on day 63 after the first vaccine or placebo injection that samples were taken. Sequencing was performed with immunoSEQ multiplex PCR; in TCRdb, only in-frame clones are kept and a portion is missing. This table has 430,000 or so clones, approximately 90% appearing once. The material sequenced was peripheral blood, taken in a trial of Ad26.COV2.S vaccine versus placebo. These receptors were obtained from a person between 18 and 60 years old who received the Ad26.COV2.S COVID-19 vaccine or a placebo.

The chain has TRBV5-4 and TRBJ2-7; no definite D call. This CDR3 has 13 residues. Trimming removed 0 bases at V and 0 bases at J, with 4 bases between. Germline lookup yields CDR1 SGHNT and CDR2 YYREEE (reference sequence). CDR3 DNA: TGTGCCAGCAGCTTGGAGGTCTCCTACGAGCAGTACTTC. Protein product: CASSLEVSYEQYF.

The J gene is TRBJ2-1, the V gene TRBV11-2, with 9 nucleotides matching TRBD2. Germline assignment: CDR1 SGHAT and CDR2 FQNNGV. The CDR3 runs to 16 residues. V was pared by 4 bases and J by 6 bases, with 10 bases of the junction left unmatched. CDR3 DNA: TGTGCCAGCAGCTCAGACCCGGGACTAGCTCTCAATGAGCAGTTCTTC. It codes for CASSSDPGLALNEQFF. Combining the CDR3 with reference TRBV11-2 and TRBJ2-1 gives the whole variable domain EAGVAQSPRYKIIEKRQSVAFWCNPISGHATLYWYQQILGQGPKLLIQFQNNGVVDDSQLPKDRFSAERLKGVDSTLKIQPAKLEDSAVYLCASSSDPGLALNEQFFGPGTRLTVL.

The V and J genes are TRBV7-3 and TRBJ2-1; TRBD2 aligns across 8 bases. The CDR3 is 16 amino acids. Germline V gene data show CDR1 as SGHTA and CDR2 as FQGTGA. V lost 5 bases to trimming and J lost 4 bases; unmatched junction nucleotides: 10. The CDR3 sequence is CASSGGWTGGYNEQFF. CDR3 DNA: TGTGCCAGCAGCGGGGGATGGACGGGAGGGTACAATGAGCAGTTCTTC.

The chain carries TRBV5-1 and TRBJ2-5; D is perhaps TRBD1 (6 bases). The V end lost 0 bases, the J end lost 1 base, and 13 bases lay between the germline ends. The CDR3 spans 16 residues. Germline assignment: CDR1 SGHRS and CDR2 YFSETQ. CDR3 sequence: CASSLVGGGGQETQYF. For the CDR3, the DNA is TGCGCCAGCAGCTTGGTAGGTGGGGGCGGCCAAGAGACCCAGTACTTC.

This sequence joins TRBV6-5 and TRBJ2-2; 9 bases are a match to TRBD1. CDR1 and CDR2 from the germline V gene are MNHEY and SVGAGI. V was clipped by 7 bases and J by 2 bases; unmatched bases: 2. CDR3 length: 14 residues. CDR3 sequence reads: CASNRGHNTGELFF. CDR3 bases: TGTGCCAGCAACAGGGGGCATAACACCGGGGAGCTGTTTTTT.

V is TRBV7-6 and J is TRBJ1-3; no reliable D call. CDR1 SGHVS and CDR2 FNYEAQ come from the germline V gene. Trimming pared 2 bases from V and 0 bases from J, leaving 14 bases between. This CDR3 has 17 amino acids. The CDR3 sequence is CASSLSWGGSSGNTIYF. CDR3 DNA sequence: TGTGCCAGCAGCTTAAGTTGGGGTGGGAGCTCTGGAAACACCATATATTTT.

This clone was seen more than once but under ten times. The chain links TRBV7-9 to TRBJ2-1; 11 bases match TRBD2. V shed 5 bases, J shed 2 bases, and the junction held 5 bases outside the gene matches. The CDR3 length is 16 residues. Germline V CDR1 and CDR2: SEHNR, FQNEAQ (reference sequence). This CDR3 reads CASSATSGSTYNEQFF. The DNA for the CDR3 is TGTGCCAGCAGCGCCACTAGCGGGAGCACCTACAATGAGCAGTTCTTC.

The genes are TRBV24-1 and TRBJ2-1; 11 nucleotides agree with TRBD2. The V and J ends lost 4 bases and 6 bases, in that order; junction bases with no gene match: 10. CDR3 length equals 17 residues. From germline, CDR1 is KGHDR and CDR2 SFDVKD. CDR3 amino acids: CATSDQGTSGLSNEQFF. DNA for the CDR3: TGTGCCACCAGTGACCAAGGGACTAGCGGTTTGAGCAATGAGCAGTTCTTC.

The chain has TRBV25-1 and TRBJ1-6; 9 bases line up with TRBD1. V dropped 5 bases and J dropped 10; count of bases not matched to a gene: 9. The length of the CDR3 is 15 residues. The germline gives CDR1 MGHDK, CDR2 SYGVNS. Here the CDR3 DNA reads TGTGCCAGCAGTCCCCGGACAGGGGAACGATCACCCCTCCACTTT. Its translation is CASSPRTGERSPLHF.

This sequence joins TRBV29-1 and TRBJ2-3; a possible D gene is TRBD2 (5 bases). Germline CDR1 is SQVTM and CDR2 is ANQGSEA. CDR3 length: 11 amino acids. V was trimmed by 7 bases and J by 3 bases, leaving 8 bases between them. Here the CDR3 DNA reads TGCAGCGGAGGGAGTACAGATACGCAGTATTTT. Translating it yields CSGGSTDTQYF.

The chain recombines TRBV20-1 with TRBJ1-1; no clear D. There are 13 residues in the CDR3. V gave up 3 bases and J gave up 3 bases, with 11 bases separating them. From germline, CDR1 is DFQATT and CDR2 SNEGSKA (reference sequence). The CDR3 nucleotides are TGCAGTGCTAGTCTCGTGACCCACACTGAAGCTTTCTTT. Protein: CSASLVTHTEAFF.

The V gene is TRBV29-1, the J gene TRBJ1-4; D not resolved. In germline, CDR1 is SQVTM, CDR2 ANQGSEA. Trimming cost V 5 bases and J 6 bases, with 7 bases left between them. This CDR3 contains 11 residues. The CDR3 is CSVLRDEKLFF. CDR3 nucleotide sequence: TGCAGCGTTCTGAGGGATGAAAAACTGTTTTTT.

This chain links TRBV6-5 with TRBJ2-3, with D maybe TRBD1 (8 bases). The CDR3 length is 15 residues. V lost 5 bases, J lost 2 bases, and 14 bases lay in between. Looked up from germline, CDR1 is MNHEY and CDR2 is SVGAGI. Here the CDR3 reads CASSLQGGHTDTQYF. The CDR3 bases are TGTGCCAGCAGTCTACAGGGGGGGCACACAGATACGCAGTATTTT.